The source of this T cell receptor (beta chain) is a study of Tregs in tolerant kidney transplant recipients. Study context: Related graft donors supplied nonmyeloablative bone marrow transplants, and mixed chimerism was transient.

Measured with immunoSEQ multiplex PCR; TCRdb has only the in-frame clones, and not every one. The sample consists of about 83,000 clones, roughly 98% of them appearing once. Whole-study findings and limits: The small number of patients limits these findings pending further validation. Expanding Tregs on activated donor B cells appeared to best identify donor-specific TCRbeta clones.

Unstimulated Tregs (CD4+CD25+CD127-) and CD4+CD25- non-Tregs were sorted from PBMCs. The CDR3 is made up of 16 amino acids. Per the germline V gene, CDR1 is GTSNPN and CDR2 is SVGIG (reference sequence). V was shortened by 2 bases and J by 2 bases, with 16 bases between the two germline ends. Points on this clone: As yet, its antigen is unknown.

The genes are TRBV30 and TRBJ2-4; no clear D gene. The sequence was collected from a human donor who received a combined kidney and bone marrow transplant. The input for sequencing was CD4+ T cells from blood, taken before the transplant. This CDR3 reads CAWSRPPLVSKNIQYF. CDR3 DNA: TGTGCCTGGAGTCGACCCCCTCTAGTGTCCAAAAACATTCAGTACTTC.